This TCR beta chain was documented in a study of control samples from healthy donors and cancer patients. The protocol was immunoSEQ multiplex PCR, while the TCRdb copy is restricted to in-frame clones and leaves out a portion. The sample has tens of thousands of clones; roughly 93% are singletons. CDR3 length: 15 amino acids. The J gene is TRBJ2-1, the V gene TRBV21-1; the D call of TRBD2 is as the table states it, not checked on the DNA. TRBV21-1 is listed as a pseudogene. This receptor was obtained from a woman between 35 and 50 years old with lung cancer. The sample comprised PBMCs. The CDR3 region is CASSPRRSSYNEQFF. The CDR3 region has the DNA TGTGCCAGCAGCCCCAGGAGGAGCTCCTACAATGAGCAGTTCTTC.